The T cell receptor (beta chain) under discussion was sequenced for a study of T cell repertoires in cytomegalovirus infection. The wider study: Based on public TCR beta signatures, there were indications of CMV infection and of a matching HLA type.

Notes on this clonotype: The antigen is unknown. It is likely a read error, because the conserved phenylalanine at the end of the CDR3 is missing.

TCRdb re-called the reads with MiXCR, one entry per CDR3 protein. The sample yields 650,000 to 900,000 distinct CDR3 sequences, 25% to 30% seen once. This receptor was identified in a human donor in good health (CMV status not recorded). Some clones in this sample may be carry-over from other donors' samples. The sequenced sample was cultured CD8+ T cells from PBMCs, obtained from culture after CMV antigen stimulation.

This chain's CDR3 is CASSPSGGEYNEQFL. CDR3 bases: TGTGCCAGCAGCCCAAGCGGGGGGGAGTACAATGAGCAGTTCCTC. The V gene is TRBV7-6, the J gene TRBJ2-1, with 10 bases identical to TRBD2. The V gene's germline CDR1 is SGHVS and CDR2 FNYEAQ. The CDR3 is 15 amino acids. V shed 5 bases and J 4 bases; nucleotides not matched to a gene: 5.